This TCR beta chain was obtained from a study of cytomegalovirus exposure and HLA in healthy donors. In the study overall: As released early, the data held around 80 million unique TCRs from HLA-typed donors. Study results and limitations: TCR beta sequences reportedly predicted most subjects' HLA-A and HLA-B alleles accurately.

Researchers ran the PCR with 60 Vbeta and 13 Jbeta primers. Clones were read by immunoSEQ multiplex PCR, and TCRdb kept only the in-frame ones, dropping some. Its listing shows approximately 110,000 clones. The CDR3 runs 14 residues. Germline lookup yields CDR1 MDHEN and CDR2 SYDVKM. V was clipped by 5 bases and J by 4 bases; unmatched bases: 8. A note on this clone: The target antigen is unknown.

V usage is TRBV28 and J usage is TRBJ2-7; 7 nucleotides line up with TRBD2. Sequences were obtained from PBMCs. This clonotype was obtained from a man younger than 40 in good health and CMV-seronegative. CDR3: CASSPHVAGYEQYF. DNA of the CDR3: TGTGCCAGCAGTCCCCATGTAGCGGGTTACGAGCAGTACTTC.